This entry is about one TCR beta chain. These data come from a study of control samples from healthy donors and cancer patients. Some clones are missing from TCRdb's copy, which holds only in-frame ones; the method was immunoSEQ multiplex PCR. The repertoire holds about 53,000 clones, around 90% seen once, with about 14% in the top ten. There are 13 residues in the CDR3. Germline lookup yields CDR1 SGHRS and CDR2 YFSETQ. V shed 5 bases and J shed 5 bases, with 14 bases lying between them. The sample was PBMCs. This chain joins TRBV5-1 and TRBJ2-7, with D maybe TRBD1 (6 bases). This receptor was identified in a man aged 55 to 70 with head and neck cancer. Here the CDR3 reads CASSPLQGNEQYF. CDR3 DNA: TGCGCCAGCAGTCCTCTACAGGGTAACGAGCAGTACTTC.